Presented here are 5 T cell receptor beta chains from one specimen sequenced in a study of T cells in Graves' hyperthyroidism and ophthalmopathy. Amplification of TCR beta CDR3 regions used RNA as the template. Carried out on the TCR CDR3, a first-round RT-PCR used the HTBI primer set. TCRdb re-called the multiplex PCR reads through MiXCR, storing one row per CDR3 protein. The sample yields about 740,000 distinct CDR3 sequences, 14% seen once. Sequenced material: blood. These receptors were taken from a woman aged 18-29 years with Graves' hyperthyroidism.

This rearrangement joins TRBV28 to TRBJ1-3; D is unclear. Between the trimmed V and J ends, which lost 6 bases and 4 bases, there was a span of 10 bases. There are 13 residues in the CDR3. Germline V gives CDR1 MDHEN, CDR2 SYDVKM. The CDR3 sequence is CASRAGGGNTIYF. As DNA, the CDR3 is TGTGCCAGCAGGGCTGGAGGGGGAAACACCATATATTTT.

The chain joins TRBV6-2 or TRBV6-3 to TRBJ2-1, with TRBD1 matching over 8 bases. V shed 8 bases and J 6 bases; nucleotides not matched to a gene: 12. This CDR3 has 15 amino acids. CDR1 is MNHEY and CDR2 is SVGEGT in the germline V gene. The CDR3 coding sequence is TGTGCCAGCGTGTACAGCGGACAGGGTGTCAATGAGCAGTTCTTC. It yields the protein CASVYSGQGVNEQFF.

The chain links TRBV6-5 to TRBJ2-1; D unclear. In germline, CDR1 is MNHEY, CDR2 SVGAGI. Trimming shortened V by 2 bases and J by 0 bases, and 14 bases separated the two germline ends. CDR3 length equals 17 residues. The CDR3 coding sequence is TGTGCCAGCAGTTACAACCTTGGCGCGAGCTCCTACAATGAGCAGTTCTTC. This sequence encodes CASSYNLGASSYNEQFF.

This clonotype has ten or more counts. The CDR3 nucleotides read TGTGCCAGCAGCCAAGATAACGGCAGGGTATTGACAGATACGCAGTATTTT. Its protein product is CASSQDNGRVLTDTQYF. This chain uses TRBV3-1 with TRBJ2-3, with D maybe TRBD1 (5 bases). This CDR3 region has 17 residues. Germline V gene data show CDR1 as LGHDT and CDR2 as YNNKEL (reference sequence). Trimming left V 0 bases short and J 3 bases short, with 16 bases between.

This rearrangement joins TRBV14 to TRBJ2-7, with 8 nucleotides matching TRBD2. This CDR3 has 16 amino acids. Germline V lookup: CDR1 SGHDN, CDR2 FVKESK. After removal of 4 bases from V and 3 bases from J, the junction contained 11 bases not matched to a gene. The CDR3 region is CASSLVLSGSIYEQYF. The CDR3 DNA sequence: TGTGCCAGCAGCCTCGTATTAAGCGGGAGTATCTACGAGCAGTACTTC.